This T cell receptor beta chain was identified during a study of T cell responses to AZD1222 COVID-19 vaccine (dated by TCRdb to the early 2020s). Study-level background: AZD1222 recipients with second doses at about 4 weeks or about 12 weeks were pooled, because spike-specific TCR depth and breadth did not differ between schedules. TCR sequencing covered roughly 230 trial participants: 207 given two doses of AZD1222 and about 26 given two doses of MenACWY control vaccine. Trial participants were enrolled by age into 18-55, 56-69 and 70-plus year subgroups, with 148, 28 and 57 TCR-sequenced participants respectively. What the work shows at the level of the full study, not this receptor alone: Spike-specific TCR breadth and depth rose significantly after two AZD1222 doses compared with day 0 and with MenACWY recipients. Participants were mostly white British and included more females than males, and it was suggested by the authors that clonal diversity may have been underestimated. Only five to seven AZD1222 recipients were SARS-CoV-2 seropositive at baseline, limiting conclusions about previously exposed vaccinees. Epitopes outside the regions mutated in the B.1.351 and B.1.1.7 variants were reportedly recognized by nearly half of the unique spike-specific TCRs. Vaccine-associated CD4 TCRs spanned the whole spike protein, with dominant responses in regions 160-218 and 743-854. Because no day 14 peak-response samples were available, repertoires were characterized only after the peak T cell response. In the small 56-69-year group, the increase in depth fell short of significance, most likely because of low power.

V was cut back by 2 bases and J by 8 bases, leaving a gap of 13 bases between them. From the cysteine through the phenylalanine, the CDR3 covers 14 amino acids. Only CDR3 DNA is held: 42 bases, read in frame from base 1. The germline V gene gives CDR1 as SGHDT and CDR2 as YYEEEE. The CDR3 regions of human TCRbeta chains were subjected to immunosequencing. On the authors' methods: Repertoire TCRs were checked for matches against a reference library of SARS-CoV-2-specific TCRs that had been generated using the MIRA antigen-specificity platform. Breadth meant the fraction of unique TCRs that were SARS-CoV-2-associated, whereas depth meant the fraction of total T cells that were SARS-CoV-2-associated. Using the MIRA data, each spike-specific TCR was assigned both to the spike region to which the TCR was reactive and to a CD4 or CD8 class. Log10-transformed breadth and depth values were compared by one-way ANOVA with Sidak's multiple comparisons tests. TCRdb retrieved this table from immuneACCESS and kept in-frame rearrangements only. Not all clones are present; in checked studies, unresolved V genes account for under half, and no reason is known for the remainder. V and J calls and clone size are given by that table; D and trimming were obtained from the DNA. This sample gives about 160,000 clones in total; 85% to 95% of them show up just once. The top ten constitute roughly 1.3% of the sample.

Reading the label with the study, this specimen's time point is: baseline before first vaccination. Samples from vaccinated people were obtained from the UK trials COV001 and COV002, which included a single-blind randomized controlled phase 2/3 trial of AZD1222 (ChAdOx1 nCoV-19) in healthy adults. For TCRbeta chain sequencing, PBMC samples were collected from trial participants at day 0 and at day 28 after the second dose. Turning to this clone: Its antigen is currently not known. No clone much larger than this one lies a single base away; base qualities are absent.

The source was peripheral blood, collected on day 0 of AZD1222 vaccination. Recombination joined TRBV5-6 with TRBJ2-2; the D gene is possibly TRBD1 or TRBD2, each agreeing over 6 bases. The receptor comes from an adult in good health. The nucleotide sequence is TGTGCCAGCAGCTTCAAGACGGGGGCTGGGGAGCTGTTTTTT. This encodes CASSFKTGAGELFF.